This is a list of T cell receptor beta chains from one sample in a study of blood T cell repertoires in COVID-19. Only in-frame clones appear in the TCRdb table, and some are missing; sequencing was by immunoSEQ multiplex PCR. Among 250,000 to 350,000 clones listed, 86% were seen once. The sample consisted of PBMCs or T cells enriched from blood (not recorded which). Receptor source: a woman in her late teens or twenties who had recovered from COVID-19. Each CDR3 is given with its conserved first and last residue. Each record gives: clone size, V gene, CDR3 length, J gene, D gene, CDR3 protein, CDR3 DNA. A D gene is named only where the DNA matches it firmly. A row's size may be missing; if present it is once, few, many or a size class.

abundance: few
v_gene: TRBV28
len: 13
j_gene: TRBJ1-2
d_gene: -
CDR3aa: CASSSGYTGGYTF
CDR3nt: TGTGCCAGCAGTTCGGGATATACGGGGGGCTACACCTTC

abundance: -
v_gene: TRBV14
len: 15
j_gene: TRBJ1-5
d_gene: TRBD1
CDR3aa: CASSQGGQGYQPQHF
CDR3nt: TGTGCCAGCAGCCAAGGTGGACAGGGCTACCAGCCCCAGCATTTT

abundance: -
v_gene: TRBV15
len: 13
j_gene: TRBJ1-1
d_gene: -
CDR3aa: CATSLDSGAEAFF
CDR3nt: TGTGCCACCAGCTTGGACTCGGGGGCTGAAGCTTTCTTT

abundance: -
v_gene: TRBV3-1/TRBV3-2
len: 15
j_gene: TRBJ2-1
d_gene: -
CDR3aa: CASSQWDDSANEQFF
CDR3nt: TGTGCCAGCAGCCAATGGGATGACAGTGCCAATGAGCAGTTCTTC

abundance: -
v_gene: TRBV3-1/TRBV3-2
len: 13
j_gene: TRBJ2-5
d_gene: -
CDR3aa: CASSQAGSETQYF
CDR3nt: TGTGCCAGCAGCCAAGCAGGCTCGGAAACCCAGTACTTC

abundance: -
v_gene: TRBV7-9
len: 14
j_gene: TRBJ1-5
d_gene: -
CDR3aa: CASSLGGGLQPQHF
CDR3nt: TGTGCCAGCAGCTTAGGGGGGGGGTTGCAGCCCCAGCATTTT

abundance: -
v_gene: TRBV18
len: 14
j_gene: TRBJ1-1
d_gene: -
CDR3aa: CASRQAIDYTEAFF
CDR3nt: TGTGCCAGTCGACAGGCGATCGATTACACTGAAGCTTTCTTT

abundance: -
v_gene: TRBV7-9
len: 17
j_gene: TRBJ1-6
d_gene: TRBD1
CDR3aa: CASSYSGQGLSWSPLHF
CDR3nt: TGTGCCAGCAGTTATTCTGGACAGGGACTGAGTTGGTCACCCCTCCACTTT

abundance: -
v_gene: TRBV5-1
len: 15
j_gene: TRBJ2-5
d_gene: TRBD2
CDR3aa: CASSPGLVGQETQYF
CDR3nt: TGCGCCAGCAGCCCGGGACTAGTTGGGCAAGAGACCCAGTACTTC

abundance: -
v_gene: TRBV28
len: 16
j_gene: TRBJ2-2
d_gene: -
CDR3aa: CASSSLTGYNTGELFF
CDR3nt: TGTGCCAGCAGTTCCTTGACAGGATACAACACCGGGGAGCTGTTTTTT

abundance: -
v_gene: TRBV7-6
len: 16
j_gene: TRBJ2-7
d_gene: TRBD1
CDR3aa: CASSLGAGTDFYEQYF
CDR3nt: TGTGCCAGCAGCTTAGGGGCCGGGACAGACTTTTACGAGCAGTACTTC

abundance: -
v_gene: TRBV30
len: 16
j_gene: TRBJ1-2
d_gene: TRBD1
CDR3aa: CAWSVSGTGVTYGYTF
CDR3nt: TGTGCCTGGAGTGTAAGTGGGACAGGGGTCACCTATGGCTACACCTTC

abundance: once
v_gene: TRBV3-1/TRBV3-2
len: 15
j_gene: TRBJ1-6
d_gene: TRBD1
CDR3aa: CASSKGTGGNSPLHF
CDR3nt: TGTGCCAGCAGCAAAGGTACAGGGGGGAATTCACCCCTCCACTTT

abundance: -
v_gene: TRBV2
len: 14
j_gene: TRBJ2-7
d_gene: TRBD1
CDR3aa: CASSSKRGQDEQYF
CDR3nt: TGTGCCAGCAGCTCTAAGAGGGGACAGGACGAGCAGTACTTC

abundance: once
v_gene: TRBV9
len: 15
j_gene: TRBJ1-1
d_gene: TRBD1
CDR3aa: CASSVGGRGDTEAFF
CDR3nt: TGTGCCAGCAGCGTAGGCGGCAGGGGGGACACTGAAGCTTTCTTT

abundance: -
v_gene: TRBV18
len: 13
j_gene: TRBJ1-2
d_gene: -
CDR3aa: CASRGTIEGGYTF
CDR3nt: TGTGCCAGCAGAGGCACGATCGAGGGTGGCTACACCTTC

abundance: -
v_gene: TRBV19
len: 14
j_gene: TRBJ2-2
d_gene: TRBD1
CDR3aa: CASSMTGLGGELFF
CDR3nt: TGTGCCAGTAGTATGACAGGGCTTGGCGGGGAGCTGTTTTTT

abundance: -
v_gene: TRBV28
len: 14
j_gene: TRBJ2-7
d_gene: -
CDR3aa: CASGGRGFFYEQYF
CDR3nt: TGTGCCAGCGGGGGCCGGGGTTTTTTCTACGAGCAGTACTTC

abundance: -
v_gene: TRBV5-4
len: 15
j_gene: TRBJ1-1
d_gene: -
CDR3aa: CASSSGRGRETEAFF
CDR3nt: TGTGCCAGCAGTTCAGGCCGGGGAAGAGAGACTGAAGCTTTCTTT

abundance: -
v_gene: TRBV7-9
len: 12
j_gene: TRBJ2-3
d_gene: -
CDR3aa: CASSSGTDTQYF
CDR3nt: TGTGCCAGCAGCTCTGGCACAGATACGCAGTATTTT

abundance: -
v_gene: TRBV5-4
len: 16
j_gene: TRBJ1-2
d_gene: TRBD1
CDR3aa: CASSPLGTGGAYGYTF
CDR3nt: TGTGCCAGCAGCCCCCTAGGGACAGGGGGCGCCTATGGCTACACCTTC

abundance: -
v_gene: TRBV12-3/TRBV12-4
len: 13
j_gene: TRBJ1-1
d_gene: TRBD1
CDR3aa: CASSYRGRSEAFF
CDR3nt: TGTGCCAGCAGCTACAGGGGAAGGTCTGAAGCTTTCTTT

abundance: -
v_gene: TRBV30
len: 15
j_gene: TRBJ1-1
d_gene: TRBD1
CDR3aa: CAWRMTGRLNTEAFF
CDR3nt: TGTGCCTGGAGAATGACAGGGCGGCTGAACACTGAAGCTTTCTTT

abundance: few
v_gene: TRBV21-1
len: 15
j_gene: TRBJ2-2
d_gene: -
CDR3aa: CASPTPLLDTGELFF
CDR3nt: TGTGCCAGCCCTACGCCGCTTCTAGACACCGGGGAGCTGTTTTTT

abundance: -
v_gene: TRBV6-5
len: 15
j_gene: TRBJ2-2
d_gene: TRBD1
CDR3aa: CASSRGTENTGELFF
CDR3nt: TGTGCCAGCAGTAGAGGGACAGAGAACACCGGGGAGCTGTTTTTT

abundance: medium-sized
v_gene: TRBV28
len: 13
j_gene: TRBJ2-3
d_gene: -
CDR3aa: CASRTTGGGQQYF
CDR3nt: TGTGCCAGCAGAACGACTGGGGGGGGGCAGCAGTATTTT

abundance: -
v_gene: TRBV18
len: 12
j_gene: TRBJ1-2
d_gene: -
CDR3aa: CASSRAGRGYTF
CDR3nt: TGTGCCAGCTCACGGGCAGGGCGAGGCTACACCTTC

abundance: -
v_gene: TRBV6-9
len: 15
j_gene: TRBJ1-1
d_gene: -
CDR3aa: CASSPNRLMNTEAFF
CDR3nt: TGTGCCAGCAGTCCGAACAGGCTTATGAACACTGAAGCTTTCTTT

abundance: -
v_gene: TRBV2
len: 17
j_gene: TRBJ2-7
d_gene: TRBD1
CDR3aa: CASSPRGHPGSTYEQYF
CDR3nt: TGTGCCAGCAGTCCCAGGGGGCACCCGGGGTCCACCTACGAGCAGTACTTC

abundance: -
v_gene: TRBV12-3/TRBV12-4
len: 13
j_gene: TRBJ2-7
d_gene: -
CDR3aa: CASSFASRHEQYF
CDR3nt: TGTGCCAGCAGTTTTGCTAGTCGCCACGAGCAGTACTTC

abundance: -
v_gene: TRBV5-1
len: 13
j_gene: TRBJ1-5
d_gene: -
CDR3aa: CASSAGRDQPQHF
CDR3nt: TGCGCCAGCAGCGCAGGCAGGGATCAGCCCCAGCATTTT

abundance: few
v_gene: TRBV19
len: 13
j_gene: TRBJ1-5
d_gene: TRBD1
CDR3aa: CASTDREAQPQHF
CDR3nt: TGTGCCAGCACCGACAGGGAGGCTCAGCCCCAGCATTTT

abundance: -
v_gene: TRBV5-1
len: 16
j_gene: TRBJ2-2
d_gene: TRBD2
CDR3aa: CASSLGLAGGAGELFF
CDR3nt: TGCGCCAGCAGCCTGGGACTAGCGGGAGGCGCCGGGGAGCTGTTTTTT

abundance: few
v_gene: TRBV3-1/TRBV3-2
len: 15
j_gene: TRBJ2-7
d_gene: -
CDR3aa: CASSHDWGSAYEQYF
CDR3nt: TGTGCCAGCAGCCACGATTGGGGCTCCGCCTACGAGCAGTACTTC

abundance: -
v_gene: TRBV5-1
len: 15
j_gene: TRBJ2-3
d_gene: -
CDR3aa: CASSPGDFDTDTQYF
CDR3nt: TGCGCCAGCAGCCCAGGGGATTTCGACACAGATACGCAGTATTTT

abundance: -
v_gene: TRBV5-1
len: 15
j_gene: TRBJ1-1
d_gene: TRBD1
CDR3aa: CASSPLNQGGTEAFF
CDR3nt: TGCGCCAGCAGCCCGTTAAATCAGGGGGGAACTGAAGCTTTCTTT

abundance: -
v_gene: TRBV5-1
len: 15
j_gene: TRBJ2-1
d_gene: -
CDR3aa: CASTNAAGSYNEQFF
CDR3nt: TGCGCCAGCACTAACGCAGCGGGCTCCTACAATGAGCAGTTCTTC

abundance: -
v_gene: TRBV9
len: 14
j_gene: TRBJ2-7
d_gene: TRBD2
CDR3aa: CASSVVGGNYEQYF
CDR3nt: TGTGCCAGCAGCGTAGTGGGAGGGAACTACGAGCAGTACTTC

abundance: -
v_gene: TRBV7-9
len: 15
j_gene: TRBJ2-1
d_gene: -
CDR3aa: CASSLGRAALNEQFF
CDR3nt: TGTGCCAGCAGCTTGGGCAGGGCAGCCCTCAATGAGCAGTTCTTC

abundance: -
v_gene: TRBV4-1
len: 15
j_gene: TRBJ2-1
d_gene: TRBD2
CDR3aa: CASSPLPGLGYEQFF
CDR3nt: TGCGCCAGCAGCCCTCTACCGGGACTAGGATATGAGCAGTTCTTC

abundance: -
v_gene: TRBV4-2
len: 15
j_gene: TRBJ1-1
d_gene: TRBD1
CDR3aa: CASSQQTGATFEAFF
CDR3nt: TGTGCCAGCAGCCAACAAACAGGGGCAACTTTTGAAGCTTTCTTT

abundance: -
v_gene: TRBV19
len: 16
j_gene: TRBJ2-3
d_gene: TRBD1
CDR3aa: CASSPGTGGITDTQYF
CDR3nt: TGTGCCAGTAGTCCGGGGACAGGGGGCATCACAGATACGCAGTATTTT

abundance: many
v_gene: TRBV27
len: 14
j_gene: TRBJ2-7
d_gene: -
CDR3aa: CASTDRERTNEQYF
CDR3nt: TGTGCCAGCACAGACCGGGAGAGAACCAACGAGCAGTACTTC

abundance: few
v_gene: TRBV4-1
len: 15
j_gene: TRBJ1-1
d_gene: TRBD1
CDR3aa: CASSQVRQGGTEAFF
CDR3nt: TGCGCCAGCAGCCAGGTAAGACAGGGCGGAACTGAAGCTTTCTTT

abundance: -
v_gene: TRBV15
len: 16
j_gene: TRBJ2-1
d_gene: -
CDR3aa: CATSRGRGGSYNEQFF
CDR3nt: TGTGCCACCAGCAGAGGAAGAGGCGGTTCCTACAATGAGCAGTTCTTC

abundance: -
v_gene: TRBV19
len: 18
j_gene: TRBJ2-6
d_gene: TRBD2
CDR3aa: CASSSTSGRISGANVLTF
CDR3nt: TGTGCCAGTAGTTCAACTAGCGGGAGGATCTCTGGGGCCAACGTCCTGACTTTC

abundance: -
v_gene: TRBV3-1/TRBV3-2
len: 13
j_gene: TRBJ2-7
d_gene: -
CDR3aa: CASSHRGAYEQYF
CDR3nt: TGTGCCAGCAGCCACCGGGGGGCGTACGAGCAGTACTTC

abundance: -
v_gene: TRBV5-4
len: 13
j_gene: TRBJ1-2
d_gene: -
CDR3aa: CASSIQGVDGYTF
CDR3nt: TGTGCCAGCAGCATTCAGGGTGTAGATGGCTACACCTTC

abundance: -
v_gene: TRBV9
len: 13
j_gene: TRBJ2-3
d_gene: TRBD1
CDR3aa: CASSGDSQDTQYF
CDR3nt: TGTGCCAGCAGCGGGGACAGTCAAGATACGCAGTATTTT

abundance: -
v_gene: TRBV5-4
len: 14
j_gene: TRBJ2-5
d_gene: TRBD1
CDR3aa: CASSSQGAGETQYF
CDR3nt: TGTGCCAGCAGCTCGCAGGGGGCTGGAGAGACCCAGTACTTC

abundance: -
v_gene: TRBV5-3
len: 13
j_gene: TRBJ2-1
d_gene: -
CDR3aa: CARSFEAGNEQFF
CDR3nt: TGTGCCAGAAGCTTCGAAGCCGGTAATGAGCAGTTCTTC

abundance: -
v_gene: TRBV10-3
len: 17
j_gene: TRBJ1-5
d_gene: -
CDR3aa: CAIFQIRWTHSNQPQHF
CDR3nt: TGTGCCATCTTCCAGATCAGGTGGACACATAGCAATCAGCCCCAGCATTTT

abundance: -
v_gene: TRBV29-1
len: 14
j_gene: TRBJ1-4
d_gene: TRBD1
CDR3aa: CSVEGQGGNEKLFF
CDR3nt: TGCAGCGTTGAAGGTCAGGGGGGAAATGAAAAACTGTTTTTT

abundance: -
v_gene: TRBV29-1
len: 13
j_gene: TRBJ1-4
d_gene: -
CDR3aa: CSVGGAGGEKLFF
CDR3nt: TGCAGCGTTGGCGGGGCAGGTGGGGAAAAACTGTTTTTT

abundance: -
v_gene: TRBV5-6
len: 13
j_gene: TRBJ1-1
d_gene: -
CDR3aa: CASSLELNTEAFF
CDR3nt: TGTGCCAGCAGCTTGGAGCTGAACACTGAAGCTTTCTTT